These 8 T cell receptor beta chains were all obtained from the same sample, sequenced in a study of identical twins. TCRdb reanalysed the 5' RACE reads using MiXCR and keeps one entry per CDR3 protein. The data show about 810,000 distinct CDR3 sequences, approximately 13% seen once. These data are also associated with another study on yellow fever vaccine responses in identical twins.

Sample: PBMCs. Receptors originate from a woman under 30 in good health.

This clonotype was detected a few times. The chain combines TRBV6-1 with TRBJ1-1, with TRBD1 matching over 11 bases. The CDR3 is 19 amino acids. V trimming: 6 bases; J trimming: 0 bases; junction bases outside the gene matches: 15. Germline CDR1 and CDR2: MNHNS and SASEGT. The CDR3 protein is CASSRYPGTGGVVNTEAFF. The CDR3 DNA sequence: TGTGCCAGCAGCCGCTACCCCGGGACAGGGGGAGTCGTGAACACTGAAGCTTTCTTT.

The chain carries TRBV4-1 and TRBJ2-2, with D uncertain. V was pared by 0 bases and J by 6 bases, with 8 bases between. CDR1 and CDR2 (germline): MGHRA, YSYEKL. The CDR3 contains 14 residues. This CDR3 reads CASSQDRIPGELFF. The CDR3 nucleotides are TGCGCCAGCAGCCAAGATCGTATCCCCGGGGAGCTGTTTTTT.

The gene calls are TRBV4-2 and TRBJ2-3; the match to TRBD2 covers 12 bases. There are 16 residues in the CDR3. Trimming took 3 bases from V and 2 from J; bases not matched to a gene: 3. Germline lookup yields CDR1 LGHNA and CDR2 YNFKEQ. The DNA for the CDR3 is TGTGCCAGCAGCCATTCTAGCGGGGGGGCCACAGATACGCAGTATTTT. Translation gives CASSHSSGGATDTQYF.

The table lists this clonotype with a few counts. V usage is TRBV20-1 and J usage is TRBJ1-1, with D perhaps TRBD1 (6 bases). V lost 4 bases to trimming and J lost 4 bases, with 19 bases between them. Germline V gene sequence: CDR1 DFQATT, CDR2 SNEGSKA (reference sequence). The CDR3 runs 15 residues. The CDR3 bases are TGCAGTGCTACCGGGAGGGGGTCGATGGGCACTGAAGCTTTCTTT. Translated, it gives CSATGRGSMGTEAFF.

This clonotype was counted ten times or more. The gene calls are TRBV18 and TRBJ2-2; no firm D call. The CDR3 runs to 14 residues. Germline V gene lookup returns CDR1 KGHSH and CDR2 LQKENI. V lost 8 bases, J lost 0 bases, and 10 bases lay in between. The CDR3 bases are TGTGCCAGCAGCCCCCCCACGAACACCGGGGAGCTGTTTTTT. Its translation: CASSPPTNTGELFF.

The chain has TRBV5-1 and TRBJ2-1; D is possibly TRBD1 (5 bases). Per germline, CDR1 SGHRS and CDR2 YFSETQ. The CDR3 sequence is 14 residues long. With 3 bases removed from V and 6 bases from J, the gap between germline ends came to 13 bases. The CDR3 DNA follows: TGCGCCAGCAGCTCCCTGACAGACCCCAATGAGCAGTTCTTC. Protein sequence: CASSSLTDPNEQFF.

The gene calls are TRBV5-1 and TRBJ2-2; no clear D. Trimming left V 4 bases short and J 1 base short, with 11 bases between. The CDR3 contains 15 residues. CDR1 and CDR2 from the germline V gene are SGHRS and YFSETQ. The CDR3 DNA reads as TGCGCCAGCAGCGGAGCCGCTATGAACACCGGGGAGCTGTTTTTT. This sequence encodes CASSGAAMNTGELFF.

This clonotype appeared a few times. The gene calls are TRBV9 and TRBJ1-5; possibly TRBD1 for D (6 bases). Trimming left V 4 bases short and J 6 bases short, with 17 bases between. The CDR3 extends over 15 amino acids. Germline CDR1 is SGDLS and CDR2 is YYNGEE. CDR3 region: CASSPGVARGQPQHF. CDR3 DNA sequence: TGTGCCAGCAGCCCCGGCGTCGCCAGGGGTCAGCCCCAGCATTTT. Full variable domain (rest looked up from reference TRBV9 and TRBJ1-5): DSGVTQTPKHLITATGQRVTLRCSPRSGDLSVYWYQQSLDQGLQFLIQYYNGEERAKGNILERFSAQQFPDLHSELNLSSLELGDSALYFCASSPGVARGQPQHFGDGTRLSIL.